This T cell receptor (beta chain) came from a study of OX40 agonist ivuxolimab in advanced cancers. About the investigation overall: Ivuxolimab was a fully human IgG2 agonistic monoclonal antibody targeting the costimulatory receptor OX40 (CD134). Intravenous ivuxolimab was administered to patients every 2 weeks at six dose levels: 0.01, 0.1, 0.3, 1.5, 3 and 10 mg/kg. Among the approximately 50 dose-escalation patients, around 19 had hepatocellular carcinoma, approximately 15 melanoma, 9 renal cell carcinoma and 9 head and neck cancer. In the dose-escalation cohort, 75% to 90% of patients were male, and the mean age was roughly 56 years with a range of about 20 to 90. Prior anti-PD-1, anti-PD-L1 or anti-CTLA-4 therapy was permitted, and checkpoint inhibitors had been received by around 40% of dose-escalation patients. Partial responses were achieved by three dose-escalation patients, of whom one had hepatocellular carcinoma and two had cutaneous melanoma. Peripheral TCRbeta sequencing was intended to test whether TCR sequence diversity was altered and clonal T-cell expansion was caused by ivuxolimab. The paper covers the monotherapy dose-escalation part of the phase I ivuxolimab trial, which included N of about 50 patients. Points the paper makes about the study in general: Which antigens the clonally expanded peripheral T cells were specific for was not determined. Low levels of normalized T-cell clonal expansion were also seen in some patients who did not respond. At doses of 0.1 to 3.0 mg/kg, clonal expansion of both CD4+ and CD8+ T cells in blood was seen between baseline and week 6. In the 0.1-3.0 mg/kg groups, partial responders had among the lowest normalized peripheral clonal expansion, particularly in CD8+ T cells. After ivuxolimab, expanded clones were on average more numerous among CD8+ T cells than among CD4+ T cells.

Per the germline V gene, SGHAT is the CDR1 and FQNNGV is the CDR2. Germline trimming: 1 base from V, 8 bases from J; junction bases outside gene matches: 4. The CDR3 numbers 15 residues from cysteine through phenylalanine. The kept DNA is CDR3 alone, 45 bases in frame from the first base. Genomic DNA was extracted from sorted cells for sequencing of the TCRbeta CDR3 region. The immunoSEQ Assay was used for sequencing of TCRbeta CDR3 regions. TCRdb mirrors the immuneACCESS table, restricted to in-frame sequences. Some clones are absent from its copies; in checked studies, under half trace to an unresolved V gene, and the reason for the others is unknown. The sample table shows roughly 100,000 clones, and 86% are seen once. Clones ranked in the top ten supply roughly 5.5% of the sample. Patients with a history of autoimmune disease or receiving systemic immunosuppression were excluded from the trial. In every dose cohort, peripheral blood was drawn for TCR sequencing at baseline, cycle 4 day 1, and cycle 7 day 1. Samples were obtained from an open-label, multicenter, first-in-human phase I dose-escalation trial of ivuxolimab. Adults with locally advanced or metastatic head and neck squamous cell, hepatocellular, melanoma or renal cell carcinoma were enrolled in the trial. Before TCR sequencing, CD4+ T cells and CD8+ T cells from peripheral blood were sorted into separate populations.

With regard to this clone: The clone's antigen remains unknown. Qualities for individual bases were not recorded, and no much larger clone is one base off.

This TCR came from an adult with an advanced solid tumor such as melanoma, head and neck, liver or kidney cancer. Sequencing was performed on CD4+ or CD8+ T cells sorted from blood, taken in a trial of the OX40 agonist ivuxolimab. This receptor chain uses TRBV11-2 and TRBJ1-6; 8 of the junction bases match TRBD1. The DNA sequence is TGTGCCAGCAGCTTAGTCCGGACAGGGTATTCACCCCTCCACTTT. Its protein product is CASSLVRTGYSPLHF. Full variable domain (CDR3 extended with the reference TRBV11-2 and TRBJ1-6 proteins): EAGVAQSPRYKIIEKRQSVAFWCNPISGHATLYWYQQILGQGPKLLIQFQNNGVVDDSQLPKDRFSAERLKGVDSTLKIQPAKLEDSAVYLCASSLVRTGYSPLHFGNGTRLTVT.